The TCR beta chain under discussion was sequenced for a study of T cell responses to AZD1222 COVID-19 vaccine. Study background: The analysis combined second doses at about 4 or about 12 weeks.

Produced via immunoSEQ multiplex PCR; TCRdb's table is partial and in-frame only. The repertoire holds approximately 110,000 clones, with roughly 90% as singletons. On this clone: Its target is unknown.

Study-wide results and limits: At study baseline, merely several AZD1222 recipients were seropositive. Elevations in Spike-specific TCR breadth and depth followed administration of two AZD1222 doses. Females made up more of the donors, who were largely white British, and clonal diversity may have come out too low.

Sequences were derived from peripheral blood, sampled on day 0 of AZD1222 vaccination. This TCR came from an adult in good health.

CDR3 in DNA: TGTGCCAGCAGTTCCCCCGCCTACGAGCAGTACTTC. The encoded protein is CASSSPAYEQYF. The chain links TRBV6-5 to TRBJ2-7; D ambiguous. The V and J ends lost 4 bases and 2 bases respectively, with 6 bases between them. The CDR3 has 12 residues. CDR1 is MNHEY and CDR2 is SVGAGI in the germline V gene.